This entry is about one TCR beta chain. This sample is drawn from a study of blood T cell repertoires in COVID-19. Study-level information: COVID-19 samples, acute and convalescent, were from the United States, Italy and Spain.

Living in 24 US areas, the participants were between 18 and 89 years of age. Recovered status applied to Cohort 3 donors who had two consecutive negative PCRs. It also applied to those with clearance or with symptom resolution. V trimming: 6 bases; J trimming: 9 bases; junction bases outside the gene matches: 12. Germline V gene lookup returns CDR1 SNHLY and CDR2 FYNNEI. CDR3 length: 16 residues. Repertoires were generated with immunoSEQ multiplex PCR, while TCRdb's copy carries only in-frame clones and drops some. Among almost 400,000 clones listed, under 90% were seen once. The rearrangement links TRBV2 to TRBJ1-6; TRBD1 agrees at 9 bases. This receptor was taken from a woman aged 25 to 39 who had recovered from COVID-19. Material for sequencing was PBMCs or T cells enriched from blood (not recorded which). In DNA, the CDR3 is TGTGCCAGCAGGTCACCATCCGGGACAGGGAGTTCACCCCTCCACTTT. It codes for CASRSPSGTGSSPLHF. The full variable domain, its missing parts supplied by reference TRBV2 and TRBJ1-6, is EPEVTQTPSHQVTQMGQEVILRCVPISNHLYFYWYRQILGQKVEFLVSFYNNEISEKSEIFDDQFSVERPDGSNFTLKIRSTKLEDSAMYFCASRSPSGTGSSPLHFGNGTRLTVT.